Below, 20 T cell receptor beta chains from the same sample are listed, as sequenced in a study of blood T cell repertoires in COVID-19. Assay used: immunoSEQ multiplex PCR; TCRdb lists only in-frame clones, some missing. The data contain under 200,000 clones, about 87% of them seen just once; the ten biggest clones take up 10%. The sequenced material came from peripheral blood. The receptors shown here come from a woman in her 70s with COVID-19, enrolled during active disease.

This clone was counted a few times. This chain connects TRBV7-9 to TRBJ1-2, with D tentatively TRBD1 (5 bases). Trimming took off 4 bases at V and 8 bases at J, with 14 bases between the two ends. This CDR3 has 13 residues. The germline gives CDR1 SEHNR, CDR2 FQNEAQ (reference sequence). The CDR3 DNA is TGTGCCAGCAGCTCACAGGCCTCAAAGGGCTACACCTTC. This translates into CASSSQASKGYTF.

V is TRBV7-3 and J is TRBJ2-2; TRBD2 might be the D (5 bases). The CDR3 extends over 15 amino acids. Germline V gene lookup returns CDR1 SGHTA and CDR2 FQGTGA. The germline V and J ends were trimmed by 2 bases and 0 bases, with 7 bases remaining between them. In nucleotides, the CDR3 is TGTGCCAGCAGCTTAGAGGGATCGAACACCGGGGAGCTGTTTTTT. Residues: CASSLEGSNTGELFF.

In the case of this clone: One junction end disagrees with the germline gene, perhaps due to a read error. The chain is built from TRBV2 and TRBJ2-4, with TRBD1 identical over 9 bases. Germline V gives CDR1 SNHLY, CDR2 FYNNEI. The length of the CDR3 is 12 residues. CDR3 protein: CASSDPGQGFHF. As DNA, the CDR3 is TGTGCCAGCAGTGATCCCGGACAGGGGTTTCACTTC.

The rearrangement joins TRBV3-1 (or the pseudogene TRBV3-2) to TRBJ1-1; D is perhaps TRBD1 (5 bases). The length of the CDR3 is 14 residues. Germline loops: CDR1 LGHDT, CDR2 YNNKEL (reference sequence). Trimming removed 3 bases at V and 4 bases at J, with 12 bases between. The CDR3 nucleotides are TGTGCCAGCAGCCAGGGTCCAGGGTTCACTGAAGCTTTCTTT. It is translated as CASSQGPGFTEAFF.

The V call is TRBV2, the J call TRBJ1-6; D remains unclear. Germline V CDR1 and CDR2: SNHLY, FYNNEI. Trimming cost V 4 bases and J 0 bases, with 10 bases left between them. This CDR3 has 16 amino acids. The CDR3 DNA reads as TGTGCCAGCAGTGTTCGGGGAGACTCCTATAATTCACCCCTCCACTTT. Translating gives CASSVRGDSYNSPLHF.

The chain couples TRBV5-5 to TRBJ2-3; 7 bases map to TRBD2. CDR1 and CDR2 from the germline V gene are SGHKS and YYEKEE (reference sequence). The junction had 7 bases not matched to a gene; V was cut back by 0 bases and J by 0 bases. The CDR3 has 17 amino acids. CDR3 in DNA: TGTGCCAGCAGCTTGGGGGGGACTACCCCTAGCACAGATACGCAGTATTTT. Amino acid sequence: CASSLGGTTPSTDTQYF.

The V gene is TRBV6-6, the J gene TRBJ2-7, with TRBD1 matching 9 bases. Germline V lookup: CDR1 MNHNY, CDR2 SVGAGI (reference sequence). Trimming removed 1 base from V and 3 bases from J; junction bases left unmatched: 1. The CDR3 sequence is 14 residues long. The CDR3 spells CASSYWTGDYEQYF. Written as DNA, the CDR3 is TGTGCCAGCAGTTACTGGACAGGGGACTACGAGCAGTACTTC.

This chain links TRBV5-1 with TRBJ2-5; possible D gene TRBD2, 6 bases. Trimming stripped 0 bases from V and 2 bases from J, with 17 bases between. Germline lookup yields CDR1 SGHRS and CDR2 YFSETQ. This CDR3 comprises 17 residues. Here the CDR3 reads CASSLGAWGVRQETQYF. DNA for the CDR3: TGCGCCAGCAGCTTGGGGGCGTGGGGGGTTCGTCAAGAGACCCAGTACTTC.

The chain is built from TRBV19 and TRBJ1-2, with 9 bases fitting TRBD1. V was pared by 6 bases and J by 5 bases, with 10 bases of the junction left unmatched. The CDR3 is made up of 15 amino acids. Germline lookup yields CDR1 LNHDA and CDR2 SQIVND (reference sequence). The DNA for the CDR3 is TGTGCCAGTAGCCGCCGGACAGGGGAGACTTATGGCTACACCTTC. Translated, it gives CASSRRTGETYGYTF. The full variable domain, its missing parts supplied by reference TRBV19 and TRBJ1-2, is DGGITQSPKYLFRKEGQNVTLSCEQNLNHDAMYWYRQDPGQGLRLIYYSQIVNDFQKGDIAEGYSVSREKKESFPLTVTSAQKNPTAFYLCASSRRTGETYGYTFGSGTRLTVV.

CDR3 bases: TGTGCCAGCAGTTTTAGTGGGACAGTGCCTCTCTACGAGCAGTACTTC. Amino acid sequence: CASSFSGTVPLYEQYF. The chain has TRBV28 and TRBJ2-7; TRBD1 agrees at 7 bases. The germline V gene has CDR1 MDHEN and CDR2 SYDVKM. The CDR3 has 16 residues. V shed 3 bases and J 3 bases; nucleotides not matched to a gene: 11.

The chain joins TRBV15 to TRBJ1-1; TRBD1 aligns across 9 bases. The V segment lost 7 bases and the J segment 5 bases; nucleotides outside the gene matches: 14. The CDR3 contains 16 residues. CDR1 is LNHNV, CDR2 YYDKDF, per germline (reference sequence). The CDR3 spells CATKAGTGRLATEAFF. The DNA of the CDR3 is TGTGCCACCAAGGCCGGGACAGGGAGGTTGGCAACTGAAGCTTTCTTT.

V and J are TRBV5-1 and TRBJ1-1, with 9 nucleotides matching TRBD1. The CDR3 runs to 17 residues. Losses at the gene ends were 4 bases for V and 1 base for J; bases not matched to a gene: 11. Germline V gene lookup returns CDR1 SGHRS and CDR2 YFSETQ. Here the CDR3 DNA reads TGCGCCAGCAGCATTGGACAGGGGACGATTAGGAACACTGAAGCTTTCTTT. Its translation is CASSIGQGTIRNTEAFF.

This clone was seen only a few times. This rearrangement joins TRBV7-2 to TRBJ1-1, with D possibly TRBD1 on 5 matching bases. Trimming removed 1 base at V and 4 bases at J, with 16 bases between. The CDR3 spans 16 residues. Germline loops: CDR1 SGHTA, CDR2 FQGNSA. CDR3 region: CASSLVARGEGTEAFF. The CDR3 coding sequence is TGTGCCAGCAGCTTAGTTGCGCGAGGGGAGGGCACTGAAGCTTTCTTT.

The chain recombines TRBV3-1 (or the pseudogene TRBV3-2) with TRBJ1-2, with D unresolved. V was clipped by 4 bases and J by 8 bases, with 14 bases between them. CDR3 size: 13 residues. Germline V gene data show CDR1 as LGHDT and CDR2 as YNNKEL (reference sequence). CDR3: CASSPAAELGYTF. The DNA of the CDR3 is TGTGCCAGCAGCCCGGCGGCGGAGCTGGGCTACACCTTC.

J is TRBJ1-4 and V is TRBV2; D is possibly TRBD1 (5 bases). Germline V CDR1 and CDR2: SNHLY, FYNNEI. Trimming stripped 6 bases from V and 5 bases from J, with 16 bases between. This CDR3 is built from 15 residues. The CDR3, as DNA: TGTGCCAGCAGGGCGGGGGGTACTTTGAATGAAAAACTGTTTTTT. This encodes CASRAGGTLNEKLFF.

J is TRBJ2-5 and V is TRBV15; D ambiguous. The germline V gene has CDR1 LNHNV and CDR2 YYDKDF (reference sequence). The CDR3 loop spans 12 amino acids. V was clipped by 0 bases and J by 5 bases, with 4 bases between them. CDR3 amino acids: CATSRDRETQYF. In nucleotides, the CDR3 is TGTGCCACCAGCAGAGATCGGGAGACCCAGTACTTC. Variable domain in full (rest from reference TRBV15 and TRBJ2-5): DAMVIQNPRYQVTQFGKPVTLSCSQTLNHNVMYWYQQKSSQAPKLLFHYYDKDFNNEADTPDNFQSRRPNTSFCFLDIRSPGLGDTAMYLCATSRDRETQYFGPGTRLLVL.

This clone appeared a single time. Different DNA sequences within this sample yield the same CDR3. This chain uses TRBV6-5 with TRBJ1-6, with a possible D match to TRBD1 (5 bases). The ends were cut back, 6 bases at V and 3 bases at J, with 12 bases in the middle. Germline V CDR1 and CDR2: MNHEY, SVGAGI. The CDR3 has 15 residues. CDR3 in amino acids: CASSPGQIYNSPLHF. CDR3 coding DNA: TGTGCCAGCAGCCCCGGACAAATCTATAATTCACCCCTCCACTTT.

This chain links TRBV19 with TRBJ2-7, with D maybe TRBD1 (5 bases). Trimming shortened V by 5 bases and J by 2 bases, and 10 bases separated the two germline ends. The CDR3 runs 13 residues. Germline CDR1 is LNHDA and CDR2 is SQIVND (reference sequence). The CDR3 sequence: CASSQGRAYEQYF. The CDR3 region has the DNA TGTGCCAGTAGTCAGGGTCGGGCCTACGAGCAGTACTTC.

The J gene is TRBJ2-5, the V gene TRBV12-3 or TRBV12-4, with a weak D call TRBD1 (6 bases). V shed 3 bases and J shed 5 bases, with 10 bases lying between them. This CDR3 has 13 residues. The DNA of the CDR3 is TGTGCCAGCAGTTTTAAGCAGGGGGAGACCCAGTACTTC. Amino acid sequence: CASSFKQGETQYF.

This clone was seen a single time. CDR3 loop: CASSPTSQRVNEQFF. The CDR3 coding sequence is TGTGCCAGCAGCCCGACTAGCCAACGGGTCAATGAGCAGTTCTTC. The rearrangement uses TRBV3-1 (or the pseudogene TRBV3-2) and TRBJ2-1; 7 positions agree with TRBD2. Germline V gene sequence: CDR1 LGHDT, CDR2 YNNKEL (reference sequence). J was trimmed by 6 bases and V by 4 bases; bases with no gene match: 9. The CDR3 extends over 15 amino acids.